This T cell receptor (beta chain) was observed in a study of blood T cell repertoires in COVID-19. Looked up from germline, CDR1 is SNHLY and CDR2 is FYNNEI. J lost 2 bases, V lost 0 bases, and 11 bases had no gene match. The CDR3 loop spans 19 amino acids. This table comes from immunoSEQ multiplex PCR, and its TCRdb copy is limited to in-frame clones, with some not included. The sample carries approximately 440,000 clones, less than 95% recorded once. V usage is TRBV2 and J usage is TRBJ2-3; TRBD2 aligns across 10 bases. The TCR originated in a young man who had recovered from COVID-19. Sequenced sample: PBMCs or T cells enriched from blood (not recorded which). The CDR3 spells CASSEAGLAGALFTDTQYF. CDR3 in DNA: TGTGCCAGCAGTGAAGCAGGGCTAGCGGGAGCCCTCTTCACAGATACGCAGTATTTT.